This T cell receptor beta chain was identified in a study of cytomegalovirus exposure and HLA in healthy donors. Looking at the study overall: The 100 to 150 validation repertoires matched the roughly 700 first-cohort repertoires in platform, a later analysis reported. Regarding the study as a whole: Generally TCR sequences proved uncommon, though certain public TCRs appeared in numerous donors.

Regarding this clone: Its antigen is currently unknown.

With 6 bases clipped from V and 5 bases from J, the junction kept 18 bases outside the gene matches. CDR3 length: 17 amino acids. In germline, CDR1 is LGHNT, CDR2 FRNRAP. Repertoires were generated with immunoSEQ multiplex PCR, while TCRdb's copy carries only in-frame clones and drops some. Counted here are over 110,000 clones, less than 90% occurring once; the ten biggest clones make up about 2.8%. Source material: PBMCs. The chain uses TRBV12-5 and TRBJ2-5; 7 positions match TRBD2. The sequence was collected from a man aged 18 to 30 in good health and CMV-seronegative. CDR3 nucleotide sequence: TGTGCTAGTGGCCCCCACGGAGGGGCGGGAGTTGGTGAGACCCAGTACTTC. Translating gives CASGPHGGAGVGETQYF.